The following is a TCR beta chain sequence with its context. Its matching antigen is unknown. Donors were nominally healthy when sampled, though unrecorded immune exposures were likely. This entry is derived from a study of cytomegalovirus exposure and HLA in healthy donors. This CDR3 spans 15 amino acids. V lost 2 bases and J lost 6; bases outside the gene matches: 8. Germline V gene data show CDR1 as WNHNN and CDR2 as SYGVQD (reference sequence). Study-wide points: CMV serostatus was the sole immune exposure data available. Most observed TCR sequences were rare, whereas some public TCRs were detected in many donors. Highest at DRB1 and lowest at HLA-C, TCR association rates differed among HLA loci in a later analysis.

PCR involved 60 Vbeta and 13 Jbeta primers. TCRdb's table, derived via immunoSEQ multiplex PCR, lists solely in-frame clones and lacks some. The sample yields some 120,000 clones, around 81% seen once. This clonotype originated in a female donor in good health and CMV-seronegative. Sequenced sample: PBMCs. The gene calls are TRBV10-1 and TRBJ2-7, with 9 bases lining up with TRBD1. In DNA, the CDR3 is TGCGCCAGCAGTGAGGGGACAGGGATTTCTCGCGAGCAGTACTTC. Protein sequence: CASSEGTGISREQYF.